Listed below are T cell receptor beta chains from one sample, sequenced in a study of cytomegalovirus exposure and HLA in healthy donors. Some clones are missing from TCRdb's copy, which holds only in-frame ones; the method was immunoSEQ multiplex PCR. Among about 330,000 clones listed, roughly nine tenths were seen once. The sequenced material came from PBMCs. The receptors were sampled from a woman in her 30s in good health and CMV-seropositive. Both conserved end residues are part of each CDR3. Each record gives: V gene, D gene, J gene, clone size, CDR3 protein, CDR3 DNA. The D gene is left open where the match is weak. Size tells how often a clone was seen (once, few, many) or the class of an expanded clone, and some rows leave it out.

>TRBV7-9|TRBD1|TRBJ1-2|few
CASSKQQGAREGYTF
TGTGCCAGCAGCAAGCAACAGGGGGCGCGGGAGGGCTACACCTTC
>TRBV5-4|TRBD1|TRBJ2-7|.
CASSSRDRSYEQYF
TGTGCCAGCAGCTCCCGGGACAGGTCCTACGAGCAGTACTTC
>TRBV11-2|.|TRBJ2-1|.
CASTDPSDSYNEQFF
TGTGCCAGCACCGATCCCAGTGACTCCTACAATGAGCAGTTCTTC
>TRBV6-5|.|TRBJ1-2|once
CATSSGLRNGYTF
TGTGCCACTTCCTCGGGCCTGCGTAATGGCTACACCTTC
>TRBV6-1|.|TRBJ1-1|.
CASSEDGFPTTEAFF
TGTGCCAGCAGTGAAGACGGATTTCCGACCACTGAAGCTTTCTTT
>TRBV4-3|.|TRBJ1-2|.
CASSQDPGRSYGYTF
TGCGCCAGCAGCCAAGATCCGGGGCGGAGCTATGGCTACACCTTC
>TRBV4-3|.|TRBJ2-3|.
CASSQGAGTDTQYF
TGCGCCAGCAGCCAAGGTGCGGGCACAGATACGCAGTATTTT
>TRBV4-3|.|TRBJ1-2|.
CASSQVAHSPGGYTF
TGCGCCAGCAGCCAAGTGGCGCATAGCCCGGGAGGCTACACCTTC
>TRBV30|.|TRBJ1-5|.
CAWSVAPQEGQPQHF
TGTGCCTGGAGTGTAGCCCCACAGGAAGGTCAGCCCCAGCATTTT
>TRBV27|.|TRBJ1-2|.
CASSTGIANYGYTF
TGTGCCAGCAGTACAGGGATAGCTAACTATGGCTACACCTTC
>TRBV27|.|TRBJ1-6|.
CASSFAGGQFNSPLHF
TGTGCCAGCAGTTTCGCCGGCGGACAGTTTAATTCACCCCTCCACTTT
>TRBV28|TRBD2|TRBJ2-3|.
CASSFAGASADTQYF
TGTGCCAGCAGTTTTGCGGGAGCATCAGCAGATACGCAGTATTTT
>TRBV5-1|TRBD1|TRBJ1-1|.
CASSPDRGTEAFF
TGCGCCAGCAGCCCGGACAGGGGCACTGAAGCTTTCTTT
>TRBV28|TRBD2|TRBJ2-5|.
CASSLILAELQETQYF
TGTGCCAGCAGTTTGATACTAGCGGAGCTCCAAGAGACCCAGTACTTC
>TRBV28|.|TRBJ2-5|once
CASSLSPGQETQYF
TGTGCCAGCAGTTTAAGTCCGGGCCAAGAGACCCAGTACTTC
>TRBV5-4|.|TRBJ1-1|.
CASSLANEAFF
TGTGCCAGCAGCTTGGCGAATGAAGCTTTCTTT
>TRBV21-1|.|TRBJ2-3|.
CASSPTSRRKTQRTQYF
TGTGCCAGCAGCCCCACCTCACGGCGAAAAACACAGAGGACGCAGTATTTT
>TRBV7-3|TRBD2|TRBJ2-3|few
CASSQTSGGADTQYF
TGTGCCAGCAGCCAGACTAGCGGGGGGGCAGATACGCAGTATTTT
>TRBV29-1|.|TRBJ2-2|.
CSVEGLNTGELFF
TGCAGCGTTGAAGGTCTTAACACCGGGGAGCTGTTTTTT
>TRBV9|.|TRBJ2-1|.
CASSVEGRTPYYNEQFF
TGTGCCAGCAGCGTAGAAGGGAGGACTCCTTACTACAATGAGCAGTTCTTC
>TRBV11-3|.|TRBJ2-3|.
CASSLRDGGSDTQYF
TGTGCCAGCAGCTTACGGGATGGGGGGTCAGATACGCAGTATTTT
>TRBV27|.|TRBJ2-7|.
CASSFPPKYEQYF
TGTGCCAGCAGTTTTCCCCCAAAGTACGAGCAGTACTTC
>TRBV5-1|.|TRBJ1-3|.
CASSLGDSGNTIYF
TGCGCCAGCAGCTTGGGGGACTCTGGAAACACCATATATTTT
>TRBV4-2|.|TRBJ2-5|.
CASSQVRGGIGETQYF
TGTGCCAGCAGCCAAGTGAGGGGGGGCATTGGAGAGACCCAGTACTTC
>TRBV27|TRBD2|TRBJ2-7|.
CASRSSGRGEQYF
TGTGCCAGCAGATCTAGCGGGAGAGGGGAGCAGTACTTC
>TRBV9|.|TRBJ1-3|.
CASSPFPQGNSGNTIYF
TGTGCCAGCAGCCCCTTCCCCCAGGGGAACTCTGGAAACACCATATATTTT
>TRBV30|.|TRBJ1-1|.
CAWSPGREAFF
TGTGCCTGGAGCCCTGGACGAGAGGCTTTCTTT
>TRBV28|.|TRBJ1-2|few
CASRRTRITLANYGYTF
TGTGCCAGCAGACGAACAAGGATCACCTTAGCTAACTATGGCTACACCTTC
>TRBV29-1|.|TRBJ2-7|.
CSVLRGPYEQYF
TGCAGCGTTCTCAGGGGCCCATACGAGCAGTACTTC
>TRBV7-8|.|TRBJ2-2|few
CASSPRTALRTGELFF
TGTGCCAGCAGCCCGCGGACCGCTCTTCGGACCGGGGAGCTGTTTTTT
>TRBV7-2|.|TRBJ2-7|once
CASSPGRNSYEQYF
TGTGCCAGCAGCCCAGGACGAAACTCCTACGAGCAGTACTTC
>TRBV27|TRBD1|TRBJ1-2|.
CASSLSRTGWGDGYTF
TGTGCCAGCAGTTTATCCCGGACAGGGTGGGGCGATGGCTACACCTTC
>TRBV10-1|.|TRBJ1-3|.
CASSEGTTGNTIYF
TGCGCCAGCAGTGAAGGCACAACTGGAAACACCATATATTTT
>TRBV30|.|TRBJ2-3|few
CAWTGPEDGPSTDTQYF
TGTGCCTGGACGGGCCCAGAGGACGGACCTAGCACAGATACGCAGTATTTT
>TRBV30|.|TRBJ2-5|once
CAWTSPRTNQETQYF
TGTGCCTGGACCAGTCCCCGTACCAACCAAGAGACCCAGTACTTC